What follows describes a single T cell receptor beta chain. The record originates from a study of blood T cell repertoires in COVID-19. In the study overall: Samples taken during acute and convalescent COVID-19 were collected in the United States, Italy and Spain. PBMCs, B-cell-depleted T cells, or T cells were the source of the cDNA or gDNA that made up the material.

The germline gives CDR1 SGHRS, CDR2 YFSETQ. The CDR3 runs to 13 residues. After removal of 1 base from V and 9 bases from J, the junction contained 4 bases not matched to a gene. In the original workflow: Amplification with reference gene primers provided the estimates of nucleated cell counts. Data came from immunoSEQ multiplex PCR; TCRdb stores just in-frame clones and leaves some out. Clone size and V and J calls were adopted from that table, with D and trimming inferred from the DNA. The repertoire includes tens of thousands of clones, roughly 89% of them detected once, and 1.9% sits in the top ten.

Sequences were obtained from peripheral blood. The chain has TRBV5-1 and TRBJ2-1; TRBD2 agrees at 7 bases. This clonotype was sampled from a woman in her forties or fifties in a cohort sampled during active COVID-19. CDR3 sequence: CASSLREESEQFF. The DNA of the CDR3 is TGCGCCAGCAGCTTGCGGGAGGAAAGTGAGCAGTTCTTC.